This is a list of T cell receptor beta chains from one sample in a study of blood T cells in healthy people across ages. Using its own MiXCR run on the 5' RACE reads, TCRdb lists one record per CDR3 protein. The sample has around 1.5 million distinct CDR3 sequences; 42% are singletons. Material: blood. The receptors were sampled from a woman younger than 30 in good health. CDR3s include the opening cysteine and the closing phenylalanine or tryptophan. D genes are given only for firm matches. Size tells how often a clone was seen (once, few, many) or the class of an expanded clone, and some rows leave it out.

TRBV7-9,few,TRBD1,TRBJ1-2,TGTGCCAGCAGTTCGGGACAGACATATGGCTACACCTTC,CASSSGQTYGYTF
TRBV7-9,-,-,TRBJ2-7,TGTGCCAGCAGCTTCAATAACCCCCCGTTGGACGAGCAGTACTTC,CASSFNNPPLDEQYF
TRBV24-1,once,-,TRBJ2-2,TGTGCCACCGGATCGAACACCGGGGAGCTGTTTTTT,CATGSNTGELFF
TRBV11-2,-,-,TRBJ1-4,TGTGCCAGCAGCTTTGGACGGGCCCATAATGAAAAACTGTTTTTT,CASSFGRAHNEKLFF
TRBV5-1,few,TRBD2,TRBJ2-2,TGCGCCAGCAGTTCCGGCGGGGGAAGAGTTTCCACCGGGGAGCTGTTTTTT,CASSSGGGRVSTGELFF
TRBV20-1,few,TRBD1,TRBJ1-2,TGCAGTGCTCCTACAGGGGGCGCGAAGGGCTACACCTTC,CSAPTGGAKGYTF
TRBV27,few,TRBD2,TRBJ2-1,TGTGCCAGCAGTCCCTCCGGGACTAGCGGGGCCTACAATGAGCAGTTCTTC,CASSPSGTSGAYNEQFF
TRBV6-5,-,TRBD2,TRBJ2-1,TGTGCCAGCAGTGGTAGCGGGAGGGGGTCCTACAATGAGCAGTTCTTC,CASSGSGRGSYNEQFF
TRBV20-1,-,TRBD1,TRBJ1-2,TGCAGTGCTAGACCTACAGGGGAGGACGGCTACACCTTC,CSARPTGEDGYTF
TRBV6-6,few,-,TRBJ2-7,TGTGCCAGCAGTTACCACCGGGACGGTCTTAAGTACGAGCAGTACTTC,CASSYHRDGLKYEQYF
TRBV7-9,-,-,TRBJ2-3,TGTGCCAGCAGCCCAACGCCGGGACAACGTAGCACAGATACGCAGTATTTT,CASSPTPGQRSTDTQYF